This T cell receptor beta chain was recovered during a study of blood T cell repertoires in COVID-19. Study information: Both acute and convalescent COVID-19 samples were obtained from the United States, Italy and Spain. PBMCs, B-cell-depleted T cells, or T cells provided the cDNA or gDNA that made up the material.

In the authors' methods: Counts of nucleated cells, estimated from reference gene primer amplification, were obtained. Repertoires were generated with immunoSEQ multiplex PCR, while TCRdb's copy carries only in-frame clones and drops some. For V, J and clone size, that table is used; D and trimming come from the DNA. The sample has 450,000 to 500,000 clones; approximately 83% are singletons. Trimming removed 4 bases from V and 2 bases from J, with 21 bases in between. This CDR3 contains 17 residues. The V gene's germline CDR1 is SGDLS and CDR2 YYNGEE. This chain joins TRBV9 and TRBJ1-2, with D perhaps matching TRBD1 (6 bases). The TCR sequence derives from a human donor in a cohort sampled during active COVID-19. Sequencing used peripheral blood. The CDR3 here is CASSTPLRGGGNYGYTF. The CDR3 DNA follows: TGTGCCAGCAGCACCCCCCTAAGGGGGGGAGGCAACTATGGCTACACCTTC.